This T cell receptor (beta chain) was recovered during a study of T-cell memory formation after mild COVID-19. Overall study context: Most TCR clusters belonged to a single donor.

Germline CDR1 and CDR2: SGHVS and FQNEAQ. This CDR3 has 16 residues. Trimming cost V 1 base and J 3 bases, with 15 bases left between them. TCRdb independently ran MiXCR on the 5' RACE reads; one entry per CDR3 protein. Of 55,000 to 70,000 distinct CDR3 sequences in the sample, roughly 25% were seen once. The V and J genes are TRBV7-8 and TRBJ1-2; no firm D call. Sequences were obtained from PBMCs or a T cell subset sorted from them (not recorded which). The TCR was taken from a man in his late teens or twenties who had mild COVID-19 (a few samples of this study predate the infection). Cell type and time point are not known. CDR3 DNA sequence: TGTGCCAGCAGCTTAGTAGAGCTGGGCGCGTACTATGGCTACACCTTC. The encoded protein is CASSLVELGAYYGYTF.